What follows are 13 T cell receptor beta chains derived from one specimen sequenced in a study of vaccination effects on CD4 cells after COVID-19. Following 10 days of culture, CD4+ T cells were isolated. According to PCR results, the person was infected with SARS-CoV-2 between March and December 2020. BNT162b2 vaccine or mRNA-1273 vaccine was given to participants in two doses. The antigens for these receptors are not known. Produced via immunoSEQ multiplex PCR; TCRdb's table is partial and in-frame only. Among about 34,000 clones listed, around 72% were seen once. The starting material was CD4+ T cells from PBMCs cultured without peptide, obtained after COVID-19 vaccination. Receptors were obtained from a human donor who had a prior SARS-CoV-2 infection.

The genes are TRBV5-1 and TRBJ2-2, with 8 bases aligning to TRBD1. The V gene's germline CDR1 is SGHRS and CDR2 YFSETQ. Unmatched junction bases numbered 8, after V lost 6 bases and J lost 4 bases. This CDR3 spans 15 amino acids. The chain's CDR3 is CASNPDRVRTGELFF. DNA for the CDR3: TGCGCCAGCAACCCGGACAGGGTGCGCACCGGGGAGCTGTTTTTT.

The V gene is TRBV9, the J gene TRBJ1-1; D call uncertain. The CDR3 is made up of 13 amino acids. Germline assignment: CDR1 SGDLS and CDR2 YYNGEE. V was shortened by 3 bases and J by 0 bases, with 6 bases between the two germline ends. DNA of the CDR3: TGTGCCAGCAGCGCCACGGTGAACACTGAAGCTTTCTTT. It specifies CASSATVNTEAFF.

The chain employs TRBV3-1 (or the pseudogene TRBV3-2) and TRBJ1-1; possible D gene TRBD1, 5 bases. This CDR3 spans 16 amino acids. V was trimmed by 1 base and J by 1 base, leaving 13 bases between them. Germline CDR1 and CDR2: LGHDT and YNNKEL (reference sequence). The DNA for the CDR3 is TGTGCCAGCAGCCAAGGGACTAGACAGTCGAACACTGAAGCTTTCTTT. Protein: CASSQGTRQSNTEAFF.

This chain joins TRBV5-1 and TRBJ2-1; TRBD2 might be the D (6 bases). Trimming shortened V by 3 bases and J by 4 bases, and 11 bases separated the two germline ends. The CDR3 loop spans 14 amino acids. Germline CDR1 SGHRS, CDR2 YFSETQ. The CDR3 DNA reads as TGCGCCAGCAGCTCCCCGGGGGATTACAATGAGCAGTTCTTC. Encoded protein: CASSSPGDYNEQFF.

The rearrangement links TRBV7-2 to TRBJ2-3; TRBD2 aligns across 9 bases. The CDR3 totals 17 residues. The V gene's germline CDR1 is SGHTA and CDR2 FQGNSA. V trimming: 3 bases; J trimming: 4 bases; junction bases outside the gene matches: 11. Here the CDR3 reads CASSFLPTGGRADTQYF. DNA for the CDR3: TGTGCCAGCAGCTTCCTACCAACGGGCGGGAGGGCAGATACGCAGTATTTT.

The CDR3 nucleotides read TGTGCCACCAGAGCTATAGCGGGAGGGATCTACGAGCAGTACTTC. Protein: CATRAIAGGIYEQYF. The V and J genes are TRBV15 and TRBJ2-7, with 11 bases fitting TRBD2. CDR3 length: 15 residues. Trimming took 6 bases from V and 3 from J; bases not matched to a gene: 7. Germline-derived CDR1 and CDR2 are LNHNV and YYDKDF (reference sequence). Full variable domain (remainder filled in from reference TRBV15 and TRBJ2-7): DAMVIQNPRYQVTQFGKPVTLSCSQTLNHNVMYWYQQKSSQAPKLLFHYYDKDFNNEADTPDNFQSRRPNTSFCFLDIRSPGLGDTAMYLCATRAIAGGIYEQYFGPGTRLTVT.

The J gene is TRBJ1-1, the V gene TRBV11-1, with a possible D match to TRBD1 (6 bases). V shed 1 base and J shed 5 bases, with 11 bases lying between them. From germline, CDR1 is SGHAT and CDR2 FQDESV (reference sequence). The CDR3 has 14 amino acids. The CDR3 reads CASSLEHQGTEAFF. As DNA, the CDR3 is TGTGCCAGCAGCTTAGAACACCAGGGGACTGAAGCTTTCTTT.

This clone was found a few times. The CDR3 loop reads CASSPQGPPQHF. The CDR3 DNA is TGTGCCAGTAGTCCACAGGGCCCGCCCCAGCATTTT. This chain links TRBV19 with TRBJ1-5, with D perhaps matching TRBD1 (6 bases). Germline loops: CDR1 LNHDA, CDR2 SQIVND (reference sequence). The V end was cut by 5 bases, the J end by 9 bases, with 11 bases between. The CDR3 consists of 12 residues.

This sequence joins TRBV5-4 and TRBJ1-5; D not certain. The V end was cut by 0 bases, the J end by 0 bases, with 10 bases between. This CDR3 region has 16 residues. Germline-derived CDR1 and CDR2 are SGHNT and YYREEE (reference sequence). The chain's CDR3 is CASSLGAPDSNQPQHF. The CDR3 DNA follows: TGTGCCAGCAGCTTGGGGGCCCCTGATAGCAATCAGCCCCAGCATTTT.

The CDR3 nucleotides read TGTGCCAGCATGGGGCGGGGGGGTGGAGATACGCAGTATTTT. Amino acids: CASMGRGGGDTQYF. This chain uses TRBV6-5 with TRBJ2-3; 9 bases fit TRBD2. This CDR3 is built from 14 residues. From germline, CDR1 is MNHEY and CDR2 SVGAGI. V was pared by 7 bases and J by 5 bases, with 7 bases of the junction left unmatched.

In this sample, this clone turned up a few times. The chain recombines TRBV9 with TRBJ1-2; D ambiguous. The CDR3 covers 14 residues. CDR1 and CDR2 (germline): SGDLS, YYNGEE. With 0 bases removed from V and 0 bases from J, the gap between germline ends came to 6 bases. This CDR3 reads CASSVATANYGYTF. DNA for the CDR3: TGTGCCAGCAGCGTAGCCACCGCTAACTATGGCTACACCTTC.

The chain employs TRBV20-1 and TRBJ1-1; possibly TRBD1 for D (5 bases). Per the germline V gene, CDR1 is DFQATT and CDR2 is SNEGSKA (reference sequence). Trimming cost V 3 bases and J 5 bases, with 10 bases left between them. The CDR3 length is 12 residues. The CDR3 DNA sequence: TGCAGTGCTAGTTTCAGGGCAACTGAAGCTTTCTTT. This gives the protein CSASFRATEAFF.

V gene TRBV5-1 combines with J gene TRBJ2-2; D gene ambiguous. This CDR3 is built from 13 residues. CDR1 is SGHRS, CDR2 YFSETQ, per germline. V was cut by 3 bases and J by 5 bases, with 8 bases left in between. DNA for the CDR3: TGCGCCAGCAGCTCTGAAGCGACCGGGGAGCTGTTTTTT. This translates into CASSSEATGELFF. The whole variable domain, filled in from reference TRBV5-1 and TRBJ2-2, reads KAGVTQTPRYLIKTRGQQVTLSCSPISGHRSVSWYQQTPGQGLQFLFEYFSETQRNKGNFPGRFSGRQFSNSRSEMNVSTLELGDSALYLCASSSEATGELFFGEGSRLTVL.